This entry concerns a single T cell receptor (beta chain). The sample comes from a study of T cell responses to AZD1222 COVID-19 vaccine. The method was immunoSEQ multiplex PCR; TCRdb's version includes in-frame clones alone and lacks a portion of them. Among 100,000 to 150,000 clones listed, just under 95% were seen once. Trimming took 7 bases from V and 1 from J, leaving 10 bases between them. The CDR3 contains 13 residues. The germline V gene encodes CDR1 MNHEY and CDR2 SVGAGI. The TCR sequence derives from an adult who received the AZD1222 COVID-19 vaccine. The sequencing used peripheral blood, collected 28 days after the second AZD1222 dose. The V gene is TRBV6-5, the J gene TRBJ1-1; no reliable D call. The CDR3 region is CASMTGWNTEAFF. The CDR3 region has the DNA TGTGCCAGCATGACGGGGTGGAACACTGAAGCTTTCTTT.